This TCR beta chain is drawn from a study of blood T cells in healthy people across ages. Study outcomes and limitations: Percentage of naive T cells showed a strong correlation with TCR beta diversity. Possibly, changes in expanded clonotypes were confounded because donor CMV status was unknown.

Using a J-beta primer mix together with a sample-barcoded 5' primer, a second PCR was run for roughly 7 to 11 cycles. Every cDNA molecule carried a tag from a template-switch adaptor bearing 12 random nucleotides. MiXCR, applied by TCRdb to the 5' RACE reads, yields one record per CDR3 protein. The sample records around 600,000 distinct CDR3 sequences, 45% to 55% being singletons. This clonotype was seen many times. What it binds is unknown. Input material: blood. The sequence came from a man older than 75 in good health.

The CDR3 loop is CAISTGQASNYGYTF. CDR3 nucleotide sequence: TGTGCCATCAGTACGGGACAAGCTTCTAACTATGGCTACACCTTC. The chain links TRBV10-3 to TRBJ1-2; possibly TRBD1 for D (6 bases). The CDR3 totals 15 residues. Germline V gene lookup returns CDR1 ENHRY and CDR2 SYGVKD. The V and J ends lost 5 bases and 0 bases respectively, with 13 bases between them.